These 9 T cell receptor beta chains came from one sample sequenced in a study of CD8 T cells in ankylosing spondylitis. Via MiXCR, TCRdb re-called the 5' RACE reads, giving one row per CDR3 protein. The table has fewer than 250,000 distinct CDR3 sequences, about 10% seen once; the top ten hold approximately 20%. Sequenced sample: blood, either unsorted or a sorted T cell fraction (not recorded which). The receptors come from a male donor with ankylosing spondylitis or in good health (not recorded which).

This chain links TRBV12-3 or TRBV12-4 with TRBJ1-3, with D unresolved. V gave up 3 bases and J gave up 1 base, with 4 bases separating them. The CDR3 has 13 amino acids. CDR3 nucleotides: TGTGCCAGCAGTTTCATATCTGGAAACACCATATATTTT. It yields the protein CASSFISGNTIYF.

This clonotype was picked up many times. The rearrangement uses TRBV24-1 and TRBJ2-1; D remains unclear. The CDR3 consists of 13 residues. V was shortened by 4 bases and J by 6 bases, with 9 bases between the two germline ends. Per germline, CDR1 KGHDR and CDR2 SFDVKD. The CDR3 region is CATSDVSTNEQFF. The CDR3 DNA is TGTGCCACCAGTGACGTTTCTACCAATGAGCAGTTCTTC.

This clonotype was seen a few times. This chain uses TRBV29-1 with TRBJ1-2, with 8 bases identical to TRBD1. The CDR3 runs 13 residues. CDR1 and CDR2 from the germline V gene are SQVTM and ANQGSEA. V dropped 4 bases and J dropped 7; count of bases not matched to a gene: 8. In DNA, the CDR3 is TGCAGCGTTGGGGCAGGGGGCCCTGGTGGCTACACCTTC. It yields the protein CSVGAGGPGGYTF.

This clonotype has only a few counts. DNA for the CDR3: TGTGCCAGCAGTTCGGCGGGGGGCGAAGACGAGCAGTACTTC. It yields the protein CASSSAGGEDEQYF. The chain uses TRBV3-1 and TRBJ2-7; the match to TRBD2 covers 8 bases. This CDR3 spans 14 amino acids. The germline gives CDR1 LGHDT, CDR2 YNNKEL (reference sequence). V shed 6 bases, J shed 5 bases, and the junction held 9 bases outside the gene matches.

In this sample, this clonotype turned up many times. The chain is built from TRBV7-9 and TRBJ1-1; D is possibly TRBD1 (6 bases). Trimming removed 6 bases from V and 1 base from J, with 9 bases in between. Germline CDR1 reads SEHNR; CDR2 reads FQNEAQ (reference sequence). This CDR3 has 13 residues. CDR3 residues: CASRSTGNTEAFF. CDR3 coding DNA: TGTGCCAGCAGGTCGACAGGGAACACTGAAGCTTTCTTT.

The table lists this clonotype with many counts. The chain combines TRBV20-1 with TRBJ1-2, with D tentatively TRBD1 (6 bases). Germline assignment: CDR1 DFQATT and CDR2 SNEGSKA (reference sequence). Trimming shortened V by 6 bases and J by 4 bases, and 21 bases separated the two germline ends. The length of the CDR3 is 15 residues. CDR3 coding DNA: TGCAGTGCCACCCTTAAGGGGGTAGTCGTCTATGGCTACACCTTC. Its protein product is CSATLKGVVVYGYTF.

This clonotype showed up many times. CDR3 region: CASSRRTGLDTQYF. The CDR3 region has the DNA TGTGCCAGCAGCCGTCGGACAGGGCTAGATACGCAGTATTTT. The V call is TRBV7-8, the J call TRBJ2-3; the match to TRBD1 covers 8 bases. Germline V CDR1 and CDR2: SGHVS, FQNEAQ. The junction had 6 bases not matched to a gene; V was cut back by 5 bases and J by 5 bases. This CDR3 is built from 14 residues.

This clonotype has at least ten counts. The V gene is TRBV5-6, the J gene TRBJ1-5, with TRBD1 identical over 9 bases. Germline values: CDR1 SGHDT, CDR2 YYEEEE. The V segment lost 1 base and the J segment 7 bases; nucleotides outside the gene matches: 9. CDR3 length equals 16 residues. The CDR3 DNA follows: TGTGCCAGCAGCTTGTATTGGACAGGGGACGGGCAGCCCCAGCATTTT. Residues: CASSLYWTGDGQPQHF.

The J gene is TRBJ1-2, the V gene TRBV21-1. TRBV21-1 is a known pseudogene. The CDR3 totals 10 residues. Here the CDR3 reads CASSKVGYTF. The CDR3 DNA sequence: TGTGCCAGCAGCAAAGTTGGCTACACCTTC.